This T cell receptor (beta chain) was documented in a study of OX40 agonist ivuxolimab in advanced cancers. For context, the study as a whole: Ivuxolimab, which targeted the costimulatory receptor OX40 (CD134), was an agonistic, fully human IgG2 monoclonal antibody. Intravenous ivuxolimab was administered to patients every 2 weeks at six dose levels: 0.01, 0.1, 0.3, 1.5, 3 and 10 mg/kg. Of the roughly 52 patients in dose escalation, some 20 had hepatocellular carcinoma, some 15 had melanoma, 9 had renal cell carcinoma and 9 had head and neck cancer. A male proportion of 70% to 90% and a mean age of about 60 years, ranging from 23 to 79, were recorded for the dose-escalation cohort. Prior anti-PD-1, anti-PD-L1 or anti-CTLA-4 therapy was permitted, and checkpoint inhibitors had been received by around 40% of dose-escalation patients. Three dose-escalation patients achieved partial responses, one with hepatocellular carcinoma and two with cutaneous melanoma. Peripheral TCRbeta sequencing aimed to test whether ivuxolimab altered TCR sequence diversity and caused clonal T-cell expansion. The paper covers the monotherapy dose-escalation part of the phase I ivuxolimab trial, which included N of about 50 patients. What the authors observed across the whole study: The antigen specificity of the peripheral T cells that underwent clonal expansion was not determined. In partial responders in the 0.1-3.0 mg/kg groups, normalized peripheral clonal expansion was found to be among the lowest, especially among CD8+ T cells. After ivuxolimab, more expanded clones were found on average in CD8+ T cells than in CD4+ T cells. At doses of 0.1 to 3.0 mg/kg, clonal expansion of both CD4+ and CD8+ blood T cells was observed from baseline to week 6. Low levels of normalized T-cell clonal expansion were also seen in some patients who did not respond.

With respect to this clone: This receptor's antigen is unknown. No much larger clone exists at a distance of one base, and base qualities are not known.

To sequence the TCRbeta CDR3 region, genomic DNA was isolated from the sorted cells. The immunoSEQ Assay was used to sequence the TCRbeta CDR3 regions. The table was pulled from immuneACCESS by TCRdb, which kept in-frame rearrangements only. Such tables lose some clones; where checked, under half of the loss comes from unresolved V genes, and the rest has no known cause. This sample holds 100,000 or so clones; roughly 90% were observed only once. The ten largest clonotypes hold around 0.71% of the sample. Patients with autoimmune disease history or receiving systemic immunosuppression were excluded from the trial. In every dose cohort, peripheral blood was drawn for TCR sequencing at baseline, cycle 4 day 1, and cycle 7 day 1. The samples were drawn from a first-in-human, open-label, multicenter phase I dose-escalation trial of ivuxolimab. The trial enrolled adults with locally advanced or metastatic head and neck squamous cell, hepatocellular, melanoma or renal cell carcinoma. CD4+ and CD8+ T cells were sorted separately from peripheral blood before TCR sequencing.

The receptor was isolated from an adult with an advanced solid tumor such as melanoma, head and neck, liver or kidney cancer. The material was CD4+ or CD8+ T cells sorted from blood, obtained in a trial of the OX40 agonist ivuxolimab.

The bases read TGTGCCACCAGCAGAGACGGGACAGATGCGAATCAGCCCCAGCATTTT. Translated, it reads CATSRDGTDANQPQHF. Recombination joined TRBV15 with TRBJ1-5, and TRBD1 matches 7 of the central bases. The CDR3 contains 16 residues, cysteine and phenylalanine counted. CDR3 DNA is the only sequence kept; it has 48 bases, read in frame from the first base. Looking up the germline V gene (reference sequence) yields CDR1 LNHNV and CDR2 YYDKDF. Germline trimming amounts to 0 bases on V and 4 bases on J, with 6 as the count of junction bases outside the gene matches.